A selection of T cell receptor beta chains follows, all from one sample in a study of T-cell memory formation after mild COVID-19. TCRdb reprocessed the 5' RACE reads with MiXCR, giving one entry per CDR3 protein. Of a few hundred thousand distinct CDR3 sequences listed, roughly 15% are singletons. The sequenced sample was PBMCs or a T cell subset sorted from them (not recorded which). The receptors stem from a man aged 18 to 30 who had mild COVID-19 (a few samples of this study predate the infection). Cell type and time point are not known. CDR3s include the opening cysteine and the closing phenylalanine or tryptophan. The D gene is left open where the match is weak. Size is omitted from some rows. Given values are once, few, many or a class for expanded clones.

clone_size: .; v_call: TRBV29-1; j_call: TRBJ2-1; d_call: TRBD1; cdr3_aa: CSVGRQGRSFF; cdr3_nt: TGCAGCGTAGGAAGACAGGGGCGATCGTTCTTC
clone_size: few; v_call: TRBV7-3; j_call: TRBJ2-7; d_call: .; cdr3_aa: CASSRTGAYEQYF; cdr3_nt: TGTGCCAGCAGCCGGACGGGTGCCTACGAGCAGTACTTC
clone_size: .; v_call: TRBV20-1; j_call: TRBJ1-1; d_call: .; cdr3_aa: CSAKRAGSPEAFF; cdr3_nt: TGCAGTGCTAAGCGGGCAGGGAGCCCTGAAGCTTTCTTT
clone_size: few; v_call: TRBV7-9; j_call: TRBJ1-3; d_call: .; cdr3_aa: CASSLLPGNTIYF; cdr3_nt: TGTGCCAGCAGCTTGCTACCTGGAAACACCATATATTTT
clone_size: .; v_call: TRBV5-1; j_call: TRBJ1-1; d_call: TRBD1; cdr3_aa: CASSYAGTGAEAFF; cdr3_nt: TGCGCCAGCAGCTATGCCGGGACAGGGGCAGAAGCTTTCTTT
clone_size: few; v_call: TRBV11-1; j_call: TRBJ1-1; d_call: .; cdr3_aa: CASSAFRDLNTEAFF; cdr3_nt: TGTGCCAGCAGCGCTTTCCGGGACCTCAACACTGAAGCTTTCTTT
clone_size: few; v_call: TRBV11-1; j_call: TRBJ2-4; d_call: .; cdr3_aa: CASSLARDIQYF; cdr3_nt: TGTGCCAGCAGCTTAGCGCGTGACATTCAGTACTTC
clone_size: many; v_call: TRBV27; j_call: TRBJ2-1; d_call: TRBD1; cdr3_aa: CASSPFGAGGYDEQFF; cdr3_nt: TGTGCCAGCAGTCCTTTTGGGGCAGGGGGTTATGATGAGCAGTTCTTC
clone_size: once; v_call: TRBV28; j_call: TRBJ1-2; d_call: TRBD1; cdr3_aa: CASSRTGDPYGYTF; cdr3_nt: TGTGCCAGCAGTCGGACAGGAGACCCCTATGGCTACACCTTC
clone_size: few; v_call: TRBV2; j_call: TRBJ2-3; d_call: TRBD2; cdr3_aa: CASSDPTSGGTDTQYF; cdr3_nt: TGTGCCAGCAGCGATCCGACTAGCGGGGGGACAGATACGCAGTATTTT
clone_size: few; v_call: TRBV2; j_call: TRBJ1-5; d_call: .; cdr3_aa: CASKRGLGQPQHF; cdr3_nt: TGTGCCAGCAAAAGAGGGCTGGGGCAGCCCCAGCATTTT
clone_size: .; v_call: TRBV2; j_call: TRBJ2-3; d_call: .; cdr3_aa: CAGRESADTQYF; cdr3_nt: TGTGCCGGAAGAGAGAGCGCAGATACGCAGTATTTT
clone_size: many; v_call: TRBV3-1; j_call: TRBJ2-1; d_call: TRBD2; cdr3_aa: CASSRGAGYNEQFF; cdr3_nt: TGTGCCAGCAGCCGAGGAGCGGGGTACAATGAGCAGTTCTTC
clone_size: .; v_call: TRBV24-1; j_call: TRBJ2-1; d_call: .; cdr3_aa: CATSDLAPSSYNEQFF; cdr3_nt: TGTGCCACCAGTGATCTGGCCCCGAGCTCCTACAATGAGCAGTTCTTC
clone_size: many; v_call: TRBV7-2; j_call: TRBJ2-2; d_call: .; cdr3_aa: CASSLIGELFF; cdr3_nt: TGTGCCAGCAGCTTAATCGGGGAGCTGTTTTTT
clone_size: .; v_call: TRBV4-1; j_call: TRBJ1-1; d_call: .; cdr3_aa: CASSRPPGSEAFF; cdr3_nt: TGCGCCAGCAGCCGCCCCCCGGGCTCTGAAGCTTTCTTT
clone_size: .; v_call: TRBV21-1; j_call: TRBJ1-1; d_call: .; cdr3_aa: CASSKARQDSQETEAFF; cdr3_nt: TGTGCCAGCAGCAAAGCACGACAGGACAGTCAAGAGACTGAAGCTTTCTTT
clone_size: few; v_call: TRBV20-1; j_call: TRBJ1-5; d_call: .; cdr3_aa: CSVAGDQPQHF; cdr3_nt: TGCAGTGTTGCAGGTGACCAGCCCCAGCATTTT